This TCR beta chain was recovered during a study of radiotherapy plus CTLA-4 blockade in lung cancer. Study summary: There were objective responses in roughly 18% of patients, and around 30% had disease control.

TCRdb keeps only in-frame clones here, not all; method: immunoSEQ multiplex PCR. Found here are some 50,000 clones, 76% of them singletons; the top ten hold approximately 8.8%. Comments on this clone: Its antigen is not identified.

Study results and caveats: In blood, TCR clones derived from the tumor expanded after radiotherapy plus ipilimumab. With interferon-beta, early dynamics of blood T cell clones were reported to best predict response.

CDR1 is SGDLS, CDR2 YYNGEE, per germline. Unmatched junction bases numbered 11, after V lost 4 bases and J lost 5 bases. The CDR3 has 15 residues. CTLA-4 blockade using ipilimumab, together with focal radiation, was received by patients with chemo-refractory metastatic non-small-cell lung cancer. This receptor was taken from a human donor with non-small cell lung cancer who had stable disease on radiotherapy plus ipilimumab. The sample here was peripheral blood, taken from a patient treated with radiotherapy plus ipilimumab. The chain is built from TRBV9 and TRBJ2-7, with 8 bases identical to TRBD1. CDR3 sequence (DNA): TGTGCCAGCAGCACTCGACCAGGGGGCGCGGACGAGCAGTACTTC. Translating it yields CASSTRPGGADEQYF. Combining the CDR3 with reference TRBV9 and TRBJ2-7 gives the whole variable domain DSGVTQTPKHLITATGQRVTLRCSPRSGDLSVYWYQQSLDQGLQFLIQYYNGEERAKGNILERFSAQQFPDLHSELNLSSLELGDSALYFCASSTRPGGADEQYFGPGTRLTVT.